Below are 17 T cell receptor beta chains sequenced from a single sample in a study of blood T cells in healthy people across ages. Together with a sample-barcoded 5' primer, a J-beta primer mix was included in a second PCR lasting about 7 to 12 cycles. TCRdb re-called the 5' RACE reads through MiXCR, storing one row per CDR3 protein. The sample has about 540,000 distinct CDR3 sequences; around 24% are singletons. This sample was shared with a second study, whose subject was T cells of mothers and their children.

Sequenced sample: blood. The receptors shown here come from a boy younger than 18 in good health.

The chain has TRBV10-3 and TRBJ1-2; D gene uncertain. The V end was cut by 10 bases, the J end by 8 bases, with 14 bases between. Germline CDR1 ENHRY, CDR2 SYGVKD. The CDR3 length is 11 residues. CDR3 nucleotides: TGTGCCACCGCTGGCCGAGGCGGCTACACCTTC. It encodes CATAGRGGYTF.

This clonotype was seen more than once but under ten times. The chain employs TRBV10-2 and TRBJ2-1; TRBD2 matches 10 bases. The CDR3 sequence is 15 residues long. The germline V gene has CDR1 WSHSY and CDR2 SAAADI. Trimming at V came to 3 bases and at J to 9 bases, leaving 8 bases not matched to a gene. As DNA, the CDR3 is TGCGCCAGCAGTGATAGGCTAGCGGGAGTAGCTGAGCAGTTCTTC. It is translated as CASSDRLAGVAEQFF.

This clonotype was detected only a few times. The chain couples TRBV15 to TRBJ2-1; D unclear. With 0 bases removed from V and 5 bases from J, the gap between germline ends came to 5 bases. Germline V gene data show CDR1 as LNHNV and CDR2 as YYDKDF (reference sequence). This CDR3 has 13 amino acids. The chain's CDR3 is CATSRDLDNEQFF. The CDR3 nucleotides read TGTGCCACCAGCAGAGATCTGGACAATGAGCAGTTCTTC.

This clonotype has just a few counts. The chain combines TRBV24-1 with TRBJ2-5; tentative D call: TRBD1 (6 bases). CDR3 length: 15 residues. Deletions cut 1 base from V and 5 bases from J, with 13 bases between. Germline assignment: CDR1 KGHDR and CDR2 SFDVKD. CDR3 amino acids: CATSDFTGRDETQYF. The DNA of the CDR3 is TGTGCCACCAGTGATTTTACAGGGCGAGACGAGACCCAGTACTTC.

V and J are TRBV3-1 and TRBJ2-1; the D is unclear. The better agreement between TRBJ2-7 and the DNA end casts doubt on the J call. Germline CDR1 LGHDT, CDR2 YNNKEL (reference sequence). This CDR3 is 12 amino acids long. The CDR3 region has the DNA TGTGCCAGCAGCTTAGTGGCGGACGAGCAGTACTTC. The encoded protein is CASSLVADEQYF.

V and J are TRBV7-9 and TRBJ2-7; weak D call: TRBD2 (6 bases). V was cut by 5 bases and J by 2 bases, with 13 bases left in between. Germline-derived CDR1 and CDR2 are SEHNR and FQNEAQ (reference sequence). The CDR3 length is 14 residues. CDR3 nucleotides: TGTGCCAGCAGCCCTACTAGGGAGGCCTACGAGCAGTACTTC. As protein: CASSPTREAYEQYF.

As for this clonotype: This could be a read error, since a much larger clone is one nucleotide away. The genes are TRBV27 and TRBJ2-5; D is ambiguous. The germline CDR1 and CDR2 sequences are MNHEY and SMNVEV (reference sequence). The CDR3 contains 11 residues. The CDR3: CVSILQETQYF. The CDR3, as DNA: TGTGTCAGCATCCTACAAGAGACCCAGTACTTC.

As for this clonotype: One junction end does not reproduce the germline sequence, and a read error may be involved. The CDR3 is CATSRRHLGGAYNPPLHF. CDR3 sequence (DNA): TGTGCCACCAGCAGACGACACCTCGGGGGTGCCTATAATCCACCCCTCCACTTT. This chain uses TRBV15 with TRBJ1-6, with D possibly matching TRBD1 (5 bases). Germline V gives CDR1 LNHNV, CDR2 YYDKDF (reference sequence). The CDR3 spans 18 residues. Together with reference TRBV15 and TRBJ1-6, the CDR3 gives the full variable domain: DAMVIQNPRYQVTQFGKPVTLSCSQTLNHNVMYWYQQKSSQAPKLLFHYYDKDFNNEADTPDNFQSRRPNTSFCFLDIRSPGLGDTAMYLCATSRRHLGGAYNPPLHFGNGTRLTVT.

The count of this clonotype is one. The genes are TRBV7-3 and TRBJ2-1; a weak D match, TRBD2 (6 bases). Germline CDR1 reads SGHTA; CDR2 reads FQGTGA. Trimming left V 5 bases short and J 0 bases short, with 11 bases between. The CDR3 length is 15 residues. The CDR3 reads CASSRDGGSYNEQFF. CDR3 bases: TGTGCCAGCAGCAGAGACGGGGGCTCCTACAATGAGCAGTTCTTC.

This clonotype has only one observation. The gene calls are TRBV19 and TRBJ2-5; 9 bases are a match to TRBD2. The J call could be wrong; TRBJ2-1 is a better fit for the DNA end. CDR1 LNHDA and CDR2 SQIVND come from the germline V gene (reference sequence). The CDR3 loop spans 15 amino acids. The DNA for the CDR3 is TGTGCCAGTAGTATCCTCAGGACTAGCGCGAATGAGCAGTTCTTC. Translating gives CASSILRTSANEQFF.

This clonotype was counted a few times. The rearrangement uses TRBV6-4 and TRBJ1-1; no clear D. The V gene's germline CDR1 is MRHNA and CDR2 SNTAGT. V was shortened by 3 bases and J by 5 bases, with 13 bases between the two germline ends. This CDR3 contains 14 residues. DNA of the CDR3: TGTGCCAGCAGTGAGAACGGGATGGGTACTGAAGCTTTCTTT. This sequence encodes CASSENGMGTEAFF.

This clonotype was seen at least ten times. Written as DNA, the CDR3 is TGTGCCAGCAGTCCCGGGCCCCCGGGTACTGAAGCTTTCTTT. The encoded protein is CASSPGPPGTEAFF. This chain uses TRBV28 with TRBJ1-1; D remains unclear. Germline V gene lookup returns CDR1 MDHEN and CDR2 SYDVKM. The germline V and J ends were trimmed by 5 bases and 5 bases, with 15 bases remaining between them. The CDR3 has 14 amino acids. The entire variable domain, with the rest obtained from reference TRBV28 and TRBJ1-1, is as follows: DVKVTQSSRYLVKRTGEKVFLECVQDMDHENMFWYRQDPGLGLRLIYFSYDVKMKEKGDIPEGYSVSREKKERFSLILESASTNQTSMYLCASSPGPPGTEAFFGQGTRLTVV.

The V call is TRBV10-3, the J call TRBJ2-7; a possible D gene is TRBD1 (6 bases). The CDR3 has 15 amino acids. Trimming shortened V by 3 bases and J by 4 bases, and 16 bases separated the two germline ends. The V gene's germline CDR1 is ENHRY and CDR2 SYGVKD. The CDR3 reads CAISDQMDSPYEQYF. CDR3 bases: TGTGCCATCAGTGACCAAATGGACAGTCCGTACGAGCAGTACTTC.

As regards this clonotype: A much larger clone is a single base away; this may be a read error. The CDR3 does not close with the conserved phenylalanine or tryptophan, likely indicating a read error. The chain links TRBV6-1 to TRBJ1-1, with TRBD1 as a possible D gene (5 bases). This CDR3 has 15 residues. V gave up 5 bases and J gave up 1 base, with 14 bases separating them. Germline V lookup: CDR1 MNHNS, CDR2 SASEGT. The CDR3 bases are TGTGCCAGCAGTCTTCTGGGGGTCCAGAACACTGAAGCTTTCTCT. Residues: CASSLLGVQNTEAFS.

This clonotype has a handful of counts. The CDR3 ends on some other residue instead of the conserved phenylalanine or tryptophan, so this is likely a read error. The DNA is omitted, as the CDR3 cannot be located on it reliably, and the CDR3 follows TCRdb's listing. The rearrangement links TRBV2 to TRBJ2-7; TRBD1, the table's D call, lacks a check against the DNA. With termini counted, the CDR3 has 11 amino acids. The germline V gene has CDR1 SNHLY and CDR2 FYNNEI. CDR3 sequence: CASSDPGPLYL.

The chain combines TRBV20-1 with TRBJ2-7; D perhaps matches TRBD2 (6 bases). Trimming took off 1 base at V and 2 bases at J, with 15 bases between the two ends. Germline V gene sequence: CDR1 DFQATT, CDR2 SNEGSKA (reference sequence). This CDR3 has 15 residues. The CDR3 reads CSARVRGRGTYEQYF. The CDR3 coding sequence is TGCAGTGCTAGAGTACGGGGGAGAGGCACCTACGAGCAGTACTTC.

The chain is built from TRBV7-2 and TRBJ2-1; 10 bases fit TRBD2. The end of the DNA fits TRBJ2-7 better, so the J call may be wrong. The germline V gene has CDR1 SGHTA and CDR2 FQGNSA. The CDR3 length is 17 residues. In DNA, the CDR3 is TGTGCCAGCAGCCCGGGACTAGCGTATAGGGTTACCTACGAGCAGTACTTC. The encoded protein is CASSPGLAYRVTYEQYF.